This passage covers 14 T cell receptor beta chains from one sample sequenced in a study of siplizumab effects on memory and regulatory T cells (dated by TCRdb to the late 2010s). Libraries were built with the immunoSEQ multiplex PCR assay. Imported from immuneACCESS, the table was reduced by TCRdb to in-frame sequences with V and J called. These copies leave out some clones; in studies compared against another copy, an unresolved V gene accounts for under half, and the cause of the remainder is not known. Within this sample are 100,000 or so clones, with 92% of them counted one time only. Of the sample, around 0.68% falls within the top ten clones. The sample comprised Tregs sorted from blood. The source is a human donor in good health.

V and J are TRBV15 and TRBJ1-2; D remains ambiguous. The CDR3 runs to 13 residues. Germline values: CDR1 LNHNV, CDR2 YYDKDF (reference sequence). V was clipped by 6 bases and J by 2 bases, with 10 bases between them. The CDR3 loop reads CATSLPRNYGYTF. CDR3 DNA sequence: TGTGCCACCAGTTTACCGCGGAACTATGGCTACACCTTC.

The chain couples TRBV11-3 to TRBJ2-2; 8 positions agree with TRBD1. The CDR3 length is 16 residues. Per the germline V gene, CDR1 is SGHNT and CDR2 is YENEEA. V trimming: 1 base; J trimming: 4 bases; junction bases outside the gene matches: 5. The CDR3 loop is CASSLVQGAVTGELFF. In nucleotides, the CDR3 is TGTGCCAGCAGCTTAGTTCAGGGGGCGGTCACCGGGGAGCTGTTTTTT. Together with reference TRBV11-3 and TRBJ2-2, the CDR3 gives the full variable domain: EAGVVQSPRYKIIEKKQPVAFWCNPISGHNTLYWYLQNLGQGPELLIRYENEEAVDDSQLPKDRFSAERLKGVDSTLKIQPAELGDSAVYLCASSLVQGAVTGELFFGEGSRLTVL.

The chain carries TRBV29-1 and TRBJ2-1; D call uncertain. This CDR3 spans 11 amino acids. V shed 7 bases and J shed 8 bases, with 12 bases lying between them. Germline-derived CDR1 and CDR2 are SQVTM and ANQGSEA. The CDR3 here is CSASTVDEQFF. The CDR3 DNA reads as TGCAGCGCTTCTACGGTGGATGAGCAGTTCTTC.

CDR3 residues: CASSLGLAGGADTQYF. As DNA, the CDR3 is TGTGCCAGCAGCTTAGGACTAGCGGGAGGAGCAGATACGCAGTATTTT. This chain links TRBV11-3 with TRBJ2-3; 13 nucleotides agree with TRBD2. The length of the CDR3 is 16 residues. Germline assignment: CDR1 SGHNT and CDR2 YENEEA. The V and J ends lost 1 base and 4 bases, in that order; junction bases with no gene match: 2.

The CDR3 DNA reads as TGTGCCAGCAGCTTAGACAGGGGTCCCTACGAGCAGTACTTC. The encoded protein is CASSLDRGPYEQYF. The rearrangement uses TRBV7-2 and TRBJ2-7; 7 positions agree with TRBD1. Germline V gives CDR1 SGHTA, CDR2 FQGNSA. The length of the CDR3 is 14 residues. Trimming at V came to 1 base and at J to 2 bases, leaving 2 bases not matched to a gene. Using reference TRBV7-2 and TRBJ2-7 for the parts outside the CDR3, the full variable domain is GAGVSQSPSNKVTEKGKDVELRCDPISGHTALYWYRQSLGQGLEFLIYFQGNSAPDKSGLPSDRFSAERTGGSVSTLTIQRTQQEDSAVYLCASSLDRGPYEQYFGPGTRLTVT.

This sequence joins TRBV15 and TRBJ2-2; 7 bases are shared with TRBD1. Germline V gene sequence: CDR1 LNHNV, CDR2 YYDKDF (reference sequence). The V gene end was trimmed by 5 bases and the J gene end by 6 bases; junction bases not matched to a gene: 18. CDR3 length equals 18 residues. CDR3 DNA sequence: TGTGCCACCAGCTCCGAGTACCAGGGGGTAGTGAAGTCCGGGGAGCTGTTTTTT. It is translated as CATSSEYQGVVKSGELFF.

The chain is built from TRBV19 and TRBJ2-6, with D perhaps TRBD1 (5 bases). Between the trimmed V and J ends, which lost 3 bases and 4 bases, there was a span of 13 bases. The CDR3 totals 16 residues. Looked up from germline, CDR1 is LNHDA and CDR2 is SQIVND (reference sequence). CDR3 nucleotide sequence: TGTGCCAGTAGTATGCCCCAGGGTGCCGGGGCCAACGTCCTGACTTTC. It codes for CASSMPQGAGANVLTF.

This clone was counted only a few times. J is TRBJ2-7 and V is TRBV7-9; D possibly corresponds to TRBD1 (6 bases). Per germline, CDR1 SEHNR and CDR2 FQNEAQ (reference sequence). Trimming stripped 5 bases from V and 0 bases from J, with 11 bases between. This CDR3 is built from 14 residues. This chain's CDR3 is CASSPGTLSYEQYF. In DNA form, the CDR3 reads TGTGCCAGCAGCCCCGGGACACTCTCCTACGAGCAGTACTTC.

Here the CDR3 reads CASSYGRTEAFF. The CDR3 coding sequence is TGTGCCAGCAGCTACGGACGAACTGAAGCTTTCTTT. The chain recombines TRBV6-5 with TRBJ1-1; no definite D call. CDR3 length: 12 amino acids. CDR1 MNHEY and CDR2 SVGAGI come from the germline V gene. The V end lost 6 bases, the J end lost 5 bases, and 10 bases lay between the germline ends.

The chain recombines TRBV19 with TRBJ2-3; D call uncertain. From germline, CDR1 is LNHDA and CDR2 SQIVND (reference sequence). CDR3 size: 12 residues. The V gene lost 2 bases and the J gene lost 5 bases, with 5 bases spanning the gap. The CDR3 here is CASSIRRDTQYF. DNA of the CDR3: TGTGCCAGTAGTATAAGAAGAGATACGCAGTATTTT.

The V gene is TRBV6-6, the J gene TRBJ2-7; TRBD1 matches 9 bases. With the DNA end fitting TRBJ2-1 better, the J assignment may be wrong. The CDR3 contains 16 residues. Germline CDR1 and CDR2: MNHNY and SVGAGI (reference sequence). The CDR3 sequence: CASSNPPGQGINEQFF. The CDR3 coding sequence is TGTGCCAGCAGCAACCCCCCGGGACAGGGAATAAATGAGCAGTTCTTC.

Written as DNA, the CDR3 is TGTGCCAGCAGCCCCCCGGGACCCGCTGGATACCCCCTCCACTTT. Amino acids: CASSPPGPAGYPLHF. The chain couples TRBV25-1 to TRBJ1-6, with a tentative D call TRBD1 (5 bases). The V end lost 6 bases, the J end lost 13 bases, and 22 bases lay between the germline ends. CDR1 and CDR2 from the germline V gene are MGHDK and SYGVNS. This CDR3 has 15 residues.

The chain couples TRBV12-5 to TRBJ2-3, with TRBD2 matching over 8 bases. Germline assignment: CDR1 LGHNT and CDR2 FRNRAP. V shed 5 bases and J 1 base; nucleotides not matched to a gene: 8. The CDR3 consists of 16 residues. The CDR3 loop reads CASGPQRERGTDTQYF. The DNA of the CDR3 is TGTGCTAGTGGTCCGCAGCGGGAGCGAGGCACAGATACGCAGTATTTT.

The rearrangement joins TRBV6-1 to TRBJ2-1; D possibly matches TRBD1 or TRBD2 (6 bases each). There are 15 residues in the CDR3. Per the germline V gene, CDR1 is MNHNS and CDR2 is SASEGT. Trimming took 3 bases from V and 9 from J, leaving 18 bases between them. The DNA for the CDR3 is TGTGCCAGCAGTGATCAGTATGGAGGGGGTGGTGAGCAGTTCTTC. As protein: CASSDQYGGGGEQFF.